This TCR beta chain was observed in a study of blood T cell repertoires in COVID-19. On the study more broadly: Specimens from acute and convalescent COVID-19 originated in the United States, Italy and Spain. PBMCs, B-cell-depleted T cells, or T cells provided the cDNA or gDNA that made up the material.

V lost 2 bases and J lost 7, with 11 bases in between. The CDR3 sequence is 13 residues long. Germline CDR1 reads PRHDT; CDR2 reads FYEKMQ (reference sequence). In the study's own analysis: Amplified reference gene primers provided the basis for estimating nucleated cell counts. The table came from immunoSEQ multiplex PCR; TCRdb's copy has only in-frame clones and leaves some out. V and J calls and clone size are given by that table; D and trimming were obtained from the DNA. This table has 26,000 or so clones, roughly 84% appearing once. The receptor was derived from a human donor in a cohort sampled during active COVID-19. The donor label of this sample is uncertain. The sequenced material came from peripheral blood. V is TRBV13 and J is TRBJ2-5; TRBD1 is a possible D gene (5 bases). Here the CDR3 reads CASSLSGQGTQYF. The CDR3 nucleotides are TGTGCCAGCAGCTTAAGTGGGCAGGGGACCCAGTACTTC.